This paragraph covers one TCR beta chain sequence. Its antigen is still unknown. The CDR3 totals 14 residues. Germline V gene lookup returns CDR1 MNHEY and CDR2 SMNVEV (reference sequence). Trimming removed 9 bases at V and 7 bases at J, with 21 bases between. In the study's own analysis: ImmunoSEQ sequences covered only the junction and lacked quality scores; filtering therefore differed. Repertoires were generated with immunoSEQ multiplex PCR, while TCRdb's copy carries only in-frame clones and drops some. The V and J calls and clone size were taken over from that table, and D and trimming were inferred from the DNA. The sample includes some 700,000 clones, 90% of them seen just once. The data are from a study of shared clonotypes between healthy human individuals. Study background: Each donor contributed plates that comprised three CD4 naive, three CD4 memory, two CD8 naive and one CD8 memory.

Points from the study as a whole: Rarefaction showed sorted-subset sequencing was incomplete despite large depth. A reduction in generation probabilities was seen for non-shared clonotypes relative to those shared by all four donors.

The sequenced sample consisted of memory CD8+ T cells from PBMCs. Specified subset: CD45RO+ cells pooled with CCR7-negative TemRA cells. This sequence originates from a man younger than 35 in good health. Some clones in this sample may be carry-over from other donors' samples. This chain uses TRBV27 with TRBJ1-1; D unclear. The CDR3 protein is CARNLADGGGEAFF. DNA for the CDR3: TGTGCCAGGAACTTGGCCGACGGTGGAGGTGAAGCTTTCTTT.